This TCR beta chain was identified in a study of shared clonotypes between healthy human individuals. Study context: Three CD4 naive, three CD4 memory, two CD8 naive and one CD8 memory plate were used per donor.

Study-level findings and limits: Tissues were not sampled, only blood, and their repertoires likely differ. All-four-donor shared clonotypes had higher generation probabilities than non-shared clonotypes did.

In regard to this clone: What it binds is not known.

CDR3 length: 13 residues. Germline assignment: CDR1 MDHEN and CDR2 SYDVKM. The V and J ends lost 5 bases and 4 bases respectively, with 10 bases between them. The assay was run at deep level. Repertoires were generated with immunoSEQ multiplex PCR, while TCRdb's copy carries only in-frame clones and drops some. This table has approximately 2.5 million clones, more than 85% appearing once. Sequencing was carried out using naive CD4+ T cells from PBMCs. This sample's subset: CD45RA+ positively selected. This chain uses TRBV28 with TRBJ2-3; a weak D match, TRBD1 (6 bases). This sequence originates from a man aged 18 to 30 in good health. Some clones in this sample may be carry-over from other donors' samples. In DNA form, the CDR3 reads TGTGCCAGCAGTAACAGGGCTGCAGATACGCAGTATTTT. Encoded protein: CASSNRAADTQYF.